This T cell receptor beta chain was sequenced in a study of blood T cell repertoires in COVID-19. The overall study: COVID-19 samples from acute and convalescent phases originated in the United States, Italy and Spain.

Per the authors' pipeline: Estimates of nucleated cell counts were drawn from the amplification of reference gene primers. Sequenced by immunoSEQ multiplex PCR; TCRdb stores in-frame clones only, minus some. V and J calls and clone size follow that table, whereas D and trimming were derived from the DNA. The data hold about 150,000 clones, with approximately 90% observed a single time. There are 16 residues in the CDR3. Germline V gives CDR1 MGHRA, CDR2 YSYEKL. V lost 4 bases to trimming and J lost 2 bases; unmatched junction nucleotides: 5. Clinical history as reported by participants underpinned cohort assignment.

Sequencing input: PBMCs or T cells enriched from blood (not recorded which). The TCR sequence derives from a woman in her forties who had been exposed to COVID-19. The chain carries TRBV4-1 and TRBJ1-3, with TRBD1 matching over 10 bases. CDR3 bases: TGCGCCAGCAGCCCAGCCGGGACAGGGGCTGGAAACACCATATATTTT. Residues: CASSPAGTGAGNTIYF.